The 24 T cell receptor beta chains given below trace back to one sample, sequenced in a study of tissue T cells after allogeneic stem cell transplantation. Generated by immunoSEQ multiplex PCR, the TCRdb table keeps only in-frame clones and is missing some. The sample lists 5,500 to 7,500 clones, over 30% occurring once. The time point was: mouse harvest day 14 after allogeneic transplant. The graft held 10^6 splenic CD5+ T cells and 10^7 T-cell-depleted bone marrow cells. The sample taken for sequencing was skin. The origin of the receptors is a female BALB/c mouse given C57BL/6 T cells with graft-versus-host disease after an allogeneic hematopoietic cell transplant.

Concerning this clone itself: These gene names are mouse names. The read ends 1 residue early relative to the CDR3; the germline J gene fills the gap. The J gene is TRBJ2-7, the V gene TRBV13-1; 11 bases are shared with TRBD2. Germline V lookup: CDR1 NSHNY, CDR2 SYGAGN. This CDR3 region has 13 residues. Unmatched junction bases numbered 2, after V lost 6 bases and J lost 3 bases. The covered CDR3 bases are TGTGCCAGCAAAGGACTGGGGGGCTATGAACAGTAC. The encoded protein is CASKGLGGYEQY. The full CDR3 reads CASKGLGGYEQYF.

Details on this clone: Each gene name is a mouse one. CDR3 protein: CASSLQDSYEQYF. The part of the CDR3 DNA that was read is TGTGCCAGCAGCTTGCAGGACTCCTATGAACAGTAC. The rearrangement joins TRBV3 to TRBJ2-7; D unresolved. Read data end 1 residue before the CDR3 end; the end is taken from the germline J gene. The germline V gene has CDR1 SNHLY and CDR2 FYNGKV (reference sequence). V lost 3 bases and J lost 0, with 6 bases in between. The CDR3 has 13 amino acids.

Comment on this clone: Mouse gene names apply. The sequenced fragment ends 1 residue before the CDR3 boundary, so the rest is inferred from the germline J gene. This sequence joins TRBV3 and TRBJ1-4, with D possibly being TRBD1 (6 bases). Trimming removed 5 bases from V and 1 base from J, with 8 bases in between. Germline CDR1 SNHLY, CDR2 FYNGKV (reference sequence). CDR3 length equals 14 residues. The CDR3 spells CASSAQGSNERLFF. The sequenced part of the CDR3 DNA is TGTGCCAGCAGCGCACAGGGTTCCAACGAAAGATTATTT.

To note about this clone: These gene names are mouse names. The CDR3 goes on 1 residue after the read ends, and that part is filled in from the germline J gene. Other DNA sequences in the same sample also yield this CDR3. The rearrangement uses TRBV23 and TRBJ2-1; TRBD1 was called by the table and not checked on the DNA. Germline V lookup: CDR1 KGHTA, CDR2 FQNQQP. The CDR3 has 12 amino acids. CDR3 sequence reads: CSSSQSSAEQFF. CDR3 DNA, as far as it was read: TGCTCCAGCAGTCAATCTAGTGCTGAGCAGTTC.

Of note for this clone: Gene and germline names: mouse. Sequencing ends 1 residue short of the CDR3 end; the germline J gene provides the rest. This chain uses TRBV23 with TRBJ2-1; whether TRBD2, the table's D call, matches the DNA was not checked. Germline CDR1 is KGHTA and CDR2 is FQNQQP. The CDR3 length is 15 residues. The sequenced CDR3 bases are TGCTCCAGCAGCAGGGACTGGGGAAACTATGCTGAGCAGTTC. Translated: CSSSRDWGNYAEQF. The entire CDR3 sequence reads CSSSRDWGNYAEQFF.

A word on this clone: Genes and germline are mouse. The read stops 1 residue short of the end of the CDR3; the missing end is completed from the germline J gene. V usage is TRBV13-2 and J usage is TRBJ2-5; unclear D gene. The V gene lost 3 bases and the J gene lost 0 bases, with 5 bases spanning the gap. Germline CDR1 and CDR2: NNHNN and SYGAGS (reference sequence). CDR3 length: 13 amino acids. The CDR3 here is CASGGINQDTQYF. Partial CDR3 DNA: TGTGCCAGCGGTGGGATTAACCAAGACACCCAGTAC.

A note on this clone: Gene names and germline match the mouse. Here the CDR3 reads CASSLYRTYNSPLYF. The part of the CDR3 DNA that was read is TGTGCCAGCAGTCTGTACAGGACCTATAATTCGCCCCTCTAC. The chain joins TRBV26 to TRBJ1-6; TRBD1 is a possible D gene (5 bases). The read is 1 residue too short to cover the CDR3 end, so that end is filled in from the germline J gene. TRBJ1-6 carries the ORF label, with uncertain function. CDR1 is KGHPV and CDR2 is FQNQEV in the germline V gene (reference sequence). The CDR3 sequence is 15 residues long. The V gene lost 1 base and the J gene lost 2 bases, with 6 bases spanning the gap.

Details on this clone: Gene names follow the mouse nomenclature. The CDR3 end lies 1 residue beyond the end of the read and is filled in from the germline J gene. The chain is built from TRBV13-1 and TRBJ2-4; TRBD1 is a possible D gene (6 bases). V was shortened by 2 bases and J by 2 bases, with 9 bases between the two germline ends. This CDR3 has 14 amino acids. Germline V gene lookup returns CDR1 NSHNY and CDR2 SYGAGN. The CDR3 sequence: CASSDRDIQNTLYF. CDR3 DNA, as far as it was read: TGTGCCAGCAGTGACCGGGACATTCAAAACACCTTGTAC.

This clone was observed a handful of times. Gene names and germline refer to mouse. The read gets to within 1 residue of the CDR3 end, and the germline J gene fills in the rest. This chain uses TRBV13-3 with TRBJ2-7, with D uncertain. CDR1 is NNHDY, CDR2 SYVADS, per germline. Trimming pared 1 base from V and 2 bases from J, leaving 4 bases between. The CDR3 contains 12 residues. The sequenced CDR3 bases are TGTGCCAGCAGTGATCCGCCCTATGAACAGTAC. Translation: CASSDPPYEQY. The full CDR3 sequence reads CASSDPPYEQYF.

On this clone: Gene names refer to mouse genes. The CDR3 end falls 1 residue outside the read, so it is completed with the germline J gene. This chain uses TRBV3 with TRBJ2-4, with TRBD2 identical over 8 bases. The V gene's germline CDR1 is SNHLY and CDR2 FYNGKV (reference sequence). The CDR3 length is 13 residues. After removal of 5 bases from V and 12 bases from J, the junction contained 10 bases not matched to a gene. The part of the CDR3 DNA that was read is TGTGCCAGCAGCATACGACAATGGACTGGGTTGTAC. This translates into CASSIRQWTGLY. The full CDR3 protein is CASSIRQWTGLYF. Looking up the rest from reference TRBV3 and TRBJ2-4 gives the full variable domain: GPKVLQIPSHQIIDMGQMVTLNCDPVSNHLYFYWYKQILGQQMEFLVNFYNGKVMEKSKLFKDQFSVERPDGSYFTLKIQPTALEDSAVYFCASSIRQWTGLYFGAGTRLSVL.

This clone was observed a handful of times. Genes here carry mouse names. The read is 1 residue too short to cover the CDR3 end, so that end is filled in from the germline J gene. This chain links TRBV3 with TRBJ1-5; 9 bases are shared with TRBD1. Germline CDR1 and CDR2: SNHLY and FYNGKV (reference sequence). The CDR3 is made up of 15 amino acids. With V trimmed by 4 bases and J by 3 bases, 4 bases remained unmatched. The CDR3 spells CASSSQGARNQAPLF. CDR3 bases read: TGTGCCAGCAGCTCACAGGGGGCACGCAACCAGGCTCCGCTT.

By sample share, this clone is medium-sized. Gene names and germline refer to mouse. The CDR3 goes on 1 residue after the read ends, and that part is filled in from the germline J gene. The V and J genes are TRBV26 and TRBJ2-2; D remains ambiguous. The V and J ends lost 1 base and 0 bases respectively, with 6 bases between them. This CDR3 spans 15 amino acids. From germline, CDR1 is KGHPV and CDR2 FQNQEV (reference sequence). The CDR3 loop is CASSLFTTNTGQLYF. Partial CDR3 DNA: TGTGCCAGCAGTCTGTTCACAACAAACACCGGGCAGCTCTAC.

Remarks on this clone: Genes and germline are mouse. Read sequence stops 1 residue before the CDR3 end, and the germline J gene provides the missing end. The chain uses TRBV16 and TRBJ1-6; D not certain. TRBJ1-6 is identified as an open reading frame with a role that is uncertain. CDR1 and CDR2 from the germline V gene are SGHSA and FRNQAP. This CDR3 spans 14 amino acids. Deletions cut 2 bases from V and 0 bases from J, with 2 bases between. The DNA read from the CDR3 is TGTGCAAGCAGCTTATCTTCCTATAATTCGCCCCTCTAC. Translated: CASSLSSYNSPLY. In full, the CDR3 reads CASSLSSYNSPLYF.

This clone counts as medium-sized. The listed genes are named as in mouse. The CDR3 sequence: CASSLSGRANSDYTF. CDR3 bases read: TGTGCCAGCAGTCTGTCGGGCAGGGCAAACTCCGACTACACC. The genes are TRBV26 and TRBJ1-2; D possibly corresponds to TRBD1 (5 bases). The read stops 1 residue short of the end of the CDR3; the missing end is completed from the germline J gene. V lost 0 bases and J 0 bases, leaving 8 bases between the germline ends. Per the germline V gene, CDR1 is KGHPV and CDR2 is FQNQEV (reference sequence). This CDR3 is 15 amino acids long.

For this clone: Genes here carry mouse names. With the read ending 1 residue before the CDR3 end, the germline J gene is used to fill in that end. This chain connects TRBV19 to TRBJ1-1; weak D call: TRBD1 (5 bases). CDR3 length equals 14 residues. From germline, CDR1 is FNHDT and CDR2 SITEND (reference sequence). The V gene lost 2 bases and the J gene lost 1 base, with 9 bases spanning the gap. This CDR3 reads CASSIRGGNTEVFF. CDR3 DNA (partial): TGTGCCAGCAGTATCCGGGGGGGGAACACAGAAGTCTTC.

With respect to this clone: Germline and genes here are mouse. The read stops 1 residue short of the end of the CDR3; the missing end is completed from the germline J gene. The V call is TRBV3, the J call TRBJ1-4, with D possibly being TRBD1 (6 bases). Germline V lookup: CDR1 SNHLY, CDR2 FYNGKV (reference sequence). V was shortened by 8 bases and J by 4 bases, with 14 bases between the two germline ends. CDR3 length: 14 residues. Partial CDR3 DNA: TGTGCCAGCTCCCGGGGGACAATCAACGAAAGATTATTT. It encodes CASSRGTINERLF. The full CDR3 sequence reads CASSRGTINERLFF.

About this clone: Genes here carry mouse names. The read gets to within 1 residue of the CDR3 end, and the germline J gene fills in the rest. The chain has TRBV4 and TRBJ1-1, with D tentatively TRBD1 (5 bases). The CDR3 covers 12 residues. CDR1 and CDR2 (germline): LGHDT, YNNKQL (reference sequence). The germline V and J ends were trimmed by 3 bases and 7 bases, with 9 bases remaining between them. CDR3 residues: CASSYWGREVFF. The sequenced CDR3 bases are TGTGCCAGCAGCTATTGGGGGAGAGAAGTCTTC.

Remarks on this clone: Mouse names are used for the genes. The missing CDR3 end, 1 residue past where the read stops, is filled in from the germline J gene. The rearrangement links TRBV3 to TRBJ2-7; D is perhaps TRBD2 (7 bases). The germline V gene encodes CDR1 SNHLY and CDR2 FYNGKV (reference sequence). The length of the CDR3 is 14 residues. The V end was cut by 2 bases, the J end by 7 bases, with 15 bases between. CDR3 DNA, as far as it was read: TGTGCCAGCAGCTTAATGGGGGGCGCGGGAGAACAGTAC. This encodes CASSLMGGAGEQY. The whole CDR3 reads CASSLMGGAGEQYF.

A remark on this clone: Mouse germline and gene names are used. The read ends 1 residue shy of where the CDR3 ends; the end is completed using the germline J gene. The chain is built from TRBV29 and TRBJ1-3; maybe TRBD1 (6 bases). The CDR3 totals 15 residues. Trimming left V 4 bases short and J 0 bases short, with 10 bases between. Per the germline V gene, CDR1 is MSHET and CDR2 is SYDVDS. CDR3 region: CASSSGTNSGNTLYF. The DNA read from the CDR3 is TGTGCTAGCAGTTCAGGGACAAATTCTGGAAATACGCTCTAT.

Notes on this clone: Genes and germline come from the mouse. CDR3 residues: CASSLTGGETLYF. The CDR3 DNA, read in part, is TGTGCCAGCTCCCTGACTGGGGGAGAAACGCTGTAT. V gene TRBV12-2 combines with J gene TRBJ2-3; 9 bases map to TRBD2. With the read ending 1 residue before the CDR3 end, the germline J gene is used to fill in that end. J lost 5 bases, V lost 4 bases, and 3 bases had no gene match. The CDR3 is 13 residues long. Germline-derived CDR1 and CDR2 are SGHLS and HYDKME.

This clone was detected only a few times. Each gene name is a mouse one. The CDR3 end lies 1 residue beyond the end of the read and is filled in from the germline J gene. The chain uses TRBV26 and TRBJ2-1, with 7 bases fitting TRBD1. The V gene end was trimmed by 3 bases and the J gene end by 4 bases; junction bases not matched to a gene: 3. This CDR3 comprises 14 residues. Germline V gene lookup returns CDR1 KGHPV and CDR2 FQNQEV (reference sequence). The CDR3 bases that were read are TGTGCCAGCAGTCTACAGGGGTGGTATGCTGAGCAGTTC. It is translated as CASSLQGWYAEQF. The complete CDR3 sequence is CASSLQGWYAEQFF.

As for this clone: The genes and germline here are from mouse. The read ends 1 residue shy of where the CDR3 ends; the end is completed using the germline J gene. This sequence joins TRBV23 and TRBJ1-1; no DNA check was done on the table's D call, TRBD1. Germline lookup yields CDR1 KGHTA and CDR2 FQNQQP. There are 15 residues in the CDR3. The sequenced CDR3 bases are TGCTCCAGCAGCCGACAGGGAATTCCAAACACAGAAGTCTTC. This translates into CSSSRQGIPNTEVF. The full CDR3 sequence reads CSSSRQGIPNTEVFF.

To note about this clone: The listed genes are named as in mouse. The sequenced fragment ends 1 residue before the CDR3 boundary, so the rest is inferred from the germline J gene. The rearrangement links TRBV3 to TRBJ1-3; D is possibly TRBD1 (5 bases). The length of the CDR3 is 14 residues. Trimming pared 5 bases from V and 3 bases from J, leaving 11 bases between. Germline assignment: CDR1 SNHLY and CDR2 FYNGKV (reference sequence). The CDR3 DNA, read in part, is TGTGCCAGCAGCCCCCGAGGGGTTGGAAATACGCTCTAT. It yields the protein CASSPRGVGNTLY. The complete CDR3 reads CASSPRGVGNTLYF. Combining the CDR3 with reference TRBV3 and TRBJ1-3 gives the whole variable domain GPKVLQIPSHQIIDMGQMVTLNCDPVSNHLYFYWYKQILGQQMEFLVNFYNGKVMEKSKLFKDQFSVERPDGSYFTLKIQPTALEDSAVYFCASSPRGVGNTLYFGEGSRLIVV.

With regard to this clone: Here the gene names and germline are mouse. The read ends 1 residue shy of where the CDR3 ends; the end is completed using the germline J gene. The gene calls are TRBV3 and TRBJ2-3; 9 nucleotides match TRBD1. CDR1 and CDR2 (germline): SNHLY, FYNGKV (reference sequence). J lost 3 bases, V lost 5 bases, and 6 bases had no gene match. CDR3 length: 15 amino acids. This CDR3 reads CASSAGQGGAETLYF. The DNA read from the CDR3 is TGTGCCAGCAGCGCGGGACAGGGAGGGGCAGAAACGCTGTAT.